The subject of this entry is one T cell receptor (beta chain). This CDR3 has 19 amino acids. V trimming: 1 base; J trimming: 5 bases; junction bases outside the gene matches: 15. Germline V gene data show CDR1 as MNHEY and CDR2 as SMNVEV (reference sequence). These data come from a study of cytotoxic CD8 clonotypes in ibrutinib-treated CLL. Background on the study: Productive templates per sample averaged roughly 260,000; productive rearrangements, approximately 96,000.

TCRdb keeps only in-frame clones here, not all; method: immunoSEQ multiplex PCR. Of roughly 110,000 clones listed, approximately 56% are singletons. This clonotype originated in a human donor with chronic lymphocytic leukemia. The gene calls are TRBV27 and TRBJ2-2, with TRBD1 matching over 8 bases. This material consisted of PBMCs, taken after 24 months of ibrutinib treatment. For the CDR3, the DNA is TGTGCCAGCAGTTTATTTTCCATTACAGGGGGGACGAGAACCGGGGAGCTGTTTTTT. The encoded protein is CASSLFSITGGTRTGELFF.